These 5 T cell receptor beta chains originate from one sample sequenced in a study of response to subunit inactivated influenza vaccine. TCRdb recomputed calls from the RT-PCR reads with MiXCR, one row per CDR3 protein. Of approximately 500,000 distinct CDR3 sequences detected, over 10% appear once; the ten largest clones hold 13%. Sample: PBMCs from blood, taken 35 to 45 days after vaccination. These receptors all come from a man aged 50 to 60 who received an inactivated influenza vaccine.

The rearrangement uses TRBV7-9 and TRBJ2-1, with D possibly TRBD1 on 7 matching bases. V lost 10 bases and J 5 bases, leaving 18 bases between the germline ends. The germline CDR1 and CDR2 sequences are SEHNR and FQNEAQ (reference sequence). The CDR3 is made up of 14 amino acids. The CDR3 sequence is CATGRGQLNNEQFF. The CDR3 DNA follows: TGTGCCACAGGGCGGGGACAGCTAAACAATGAGCAGTTCTTC. Variable domain in full (rest from reference TRBV7-9 and TRBJ2-1): DTGVSQNPRHKITKRGQNVTFRCDPISEHNRLYWYRQTLGQGPEFLTYFQNEAQLEKSRLLSDRFSAERPKGSFSTLEIQRTEQGDSAMYLCATGRGQLNNEQFFGPGTRLTVL.

In this sample, this clonotype turned up a few times. V and J are TRBV6-2 or TRBV6-3 and TRBJ1-5, with 8 bases that match TRBD1. Germline loops: CDR1 MNHEY, CDR2 SVGEGT. This CDR3 contains 16 residues. V gave up 5 bases and J gave up 8 bases; unmatched junction bases: 14. In DNA, the CDR3 is TGTGCCAGCAGTCCCGGGGACAGGCTGGATACTGAGCCCCAGCATTTT. Translating it yields CASSPGDRLDTEPQHF.

This clonotype came up a few times. The rearrangement joins TRBV11-2 to TRBJ2-2, with TRBD2 as a possible D gene (7 bases). Trimming left V 6 bases short and J 6 bases short, with 17 bases between. CDR1 SGHAT and CDR2 FQNNGV come from the germline V gene. The CDR3 is made up of 15 amino acids. CDR3 bases: TGTGCCAGCAGAAAACAGGGAGGGGGATCCGGGGAGCTGTTTTTT. Protein sequence: CASRKQGGGSGELFF.

Only a few counts were recorded for this clonotype. The chain carries TRBV5-1 and TRBJ2-7; a possible D gene is TRBD2 (6 bases). Germline lookup yields CDR1 SGHRS and CDR2 YFSETQ. This CDR3 is built from 15 residues. Trimming removed 5 bases at V and 3 bases at J, with 18 bases between. This CDR3 is CASSLNAGPVYEQYF. In DNA form, the CDR3 reads TGCGCCAGCAGTTTGAACGCGGGACCGGTCTACGAGCAGTACTTC.

V is TRBV12-3 or TRBV12-4 and J is TRBJ2-1; 8 bases line up with TRBD1. V shed 7 bases, J shed 2 bases, and the junction held 4 bases outside the gene matches. The CDR3 covers 14 residues. CDR3 sequence (DNA): TGTGCCAGCACCAAGACAGGGGCCTACAATGAGCAGTTCTTC. Translating it yields CASTKTGAYNEQFF.